The 28 T cell receptor beta chains in this list originate from one sample, sequenced in a study of blood T cell repertoires in COVID-19 (dated by TCRdb to about 2020). Libraries were made using the immunoSEQ multiplex PCR assay. TCRdb provides this immuneACCESS table in a form limited to in-frame rearrangements. Some clones are lacking; in checked studies, under half of them reflect an unresolved V gene, and why the rest are absent is not known. The sample yields 150,000 or so clones; around 82% were counted once. Roughly 14% of the sample is in the top ten clones. Sequenced material: peripheral blood. The receptors stem from a man younger than 30 with active or convalescent COVID-19.

The chain couples TRBV4-1 to TRBJ2-7; 10 bases align to TRBD1. In germline, CDR1 is MGHRA, CDR2 YSYEKL. The CDR3 has 15 residues. J gave up 2 bases and V 0 bases, and 1 base lay outside the gene matches. The DNA for the CDR3 is TGCGCCAGCAGCCAAGAAGGGACAGGGGCCTACGAGCAGTACTTC. Translation: CASSQEGTGAYEQYF.

This rearrangement joins TRBV30 to TRBJ2-5; TRBD2 matches at 8 bases. From germline, CDR1 is GTSNPN and CDR2 SVGIG (reference sequence). The trim removed 2 bases at V and 7 bases at J, leaving 12 bases unmatched. The CDR3 runs to 15 residues. The CDR3 coding sequence is TGTGCCTGGAGTCCACAGACTCACCGGGGGGGGACCCAGTACTTC. Its protein is CAWSPQTHRGGTQYF.

The rearrangement uses TRBV25-1 and TRBJ2-7; maybe TRBD1 (6 bases). The CDR3 length is 15 residues. The germline gives CDR1 MGHDK, CDR2 SYGVNS. The V gene lost 3 bases and the J gene lost 1 base, with 13 bases spanning the gap. The DNA for the CDR3 is TGTGCCAGCAGTGATTGGGGGCGCAGATCCTACGAGCAGTACTTC. This sequence encodes CASSDWGRRSYEQYF.

The V call is TRBV6-2 or TRBV6-3, the J call TRBJ1-6, with no clear D. V shed 4 bases and J shed 5 bases, with 6 bases lying between them. The germline V gene has CDR1 MNHEY and CDR2 SVGEGT. The CDR3 totals 13 residues. The CDR3 reads CASSWQDNSPLHF. DNA of the CDR3: TGTGCCAGCAGTTGGCAGGATAATTCACCCCTCCACTTT.

This sequence joins TRBV4-2 and TRBJ2-5; D may be TRBD2 (7 bases). This CDR3 has 14 amino acids. V lost 4 bases and J lost 0, with 9 bases in between. Germline assignment: CDR1 LGHNA and CDR2 YNFKEQ. CDR3 sequence: CASSPRGHQETQYF. CDR3 in DNA: TGTGCCAGCAGCCCGCGGGGGCACCAAGAGACCCAGTACTTC.

This chain connects TRBV5-1 to TRBJ1-5; D possibly corresponds to TRBD1 (6 bases). The CDR3 totals 14 residues. The ends were cut back, 4 bases at V and 7 bases at J, with 15 bases in the middle. Per the germline V gene, CDR1 is SGHRS and CDR2 is YFSETQ. CDR3 sequence: CASSPIPGEQPQHF. CDR3 nucleotides: TGCGCCAGCAGCCCGATACCAGGGGAACAGCCCCAGCATTTT.

This chain connects TRBV9 to TRBJ1-1, with 9 bases identical to TRBD1. The V segment lost 4 bases and the J segment 3 bases; nucleotides outside the gene matches: 4. Germline V gene data show CDR1 as SGDLS and CDR2 as YYNGEE. This CDR3 spans 14 amino acids. The CDR3 sequence is CASSRTGADTEAFF. In DNA form, the CDR3 reads TGTGCCAGCAGCCGGACAGGGGCGGACACTGAAGCTTTCTTT.

The V gene is TRBV6-5, the J gene TRBJ1-4; 7 bases agree with TRBD1. This CDR3 region has 12 residues. Germline CDR1 and CDR2: MNHEY and SVGAGI. The ends lost 6 bases at V and 6 bases at J; junction bases unmatched: 1. This CDR3 is CASRGTDEKLFF. The CDR3 DNA is TGTGCCAGCAGGGGGACAGATGAAAAACTGTTTTTT.

With respect to this clone: Distinct nucleotide sequences in the sample also encode this CDR3. This sequence joins TRBV5-1 and TRBJ2-5, with 7 bases fitting TRBD1. The CDR3 covers 14 residues. V was pared by 4 bases and J by 1 base, with 4 bases of the junction left unmatched. In germline, CDR1 is SGHRS, CDR2 YFSETQ. CDR3 sequence reads: CASSRDRVQETQYF. The CDR3 DNA reads TGCGCCAGCAGCCGGGACAGAGTCCAAGAGACCCAGTACTTC.

CDR3 loop: CASSTGQGLHGYTF. CDR3 coding DNA: TGTGCCAGCAGCACGGGACAGGGTCTCCATGGCTACACCTTC. The chain combines TRBV5-4 with TRBJ1-2, with 9 bases aligning to TRBD1. V shed 4 bases and J 6 bases; nucleotides not matched to a gene: 7. Germline lookup yields CDR1 SGHNT and CDR2 YYREEE (reference sequence). The CDR3 spans 14 residues.

The rearrangement uses TRBV11-2 and TRBJ2-7; 9 bases align to TRBD1. The CDR3 sequence is 15 residues long. Germline CDR1 is SGHAT and CDR2 is FQNNGV. V gave up 5 bases and J gave up 0 bases; unmatched junction bases: 5. CDR3: CASSEDRGPSYEQYF. The CDR3 nucleotides are TGTGCCAGCAGCGAGGACAGGGGACCCTCCTACGAGCAGTACTTC.

This clone was seen a handful of times. The gene calls are TRBV7-9 and TRBJ1-2, with D maybe TRBD1 (6 bases). Germline loops: CDR1 SEHNR, CDR2 FQNEAQ (reference sequence). CDR3 length: 15 residues. The V end was cut by 5 bases, the J end by 2 bases, with 15 bases between. DNA of the CDR3: TGTGCCAGCAGCCGGACCGGGACACAAAACTATGGCTACACCTTC. Protein product: CASSRTGTQNYGYTF.

J is TRBJ2-7 and V is TRBV7-9, with D possibly being TRBD1 (5 bases). V lost 7 bases and J lost 0, with 7 bases in between. The CDR3 sequence is 12 residues long. Germline loops: CDR1 SEHNR, CDR2 FQNEAQ (reference sequence). The CDR3 nucleotides are TGTGCCAGCACCGACAGCTCCTACGAGCAGTACTTC. Amino acid sequence: CASTDSSYEQYF.

This clone was detected only once. The rearrangement joins TRBV5-6 to TRBJ1-6; a possible D gene is TRBD1 (5 bases). This CDR3 contains 16 residues. The V end was cut by 5 bases, the J end by 1 base, with 13 bases between. Germline assignment: CDR1 SGHDT and CDR2 YYEEEE. CDR3 nucleotides: TGTGCCAGCAGTCAACCCGGGGGATCCTATAATTCACCCCTCCACTTT. Encoded protein: CASSQPGGSYNSPLHF.

The rearrangement links TRBV4-1 to TRBJ2-3; 7 bases agree with TRBD2. CDR3 length: 15 residues. V dropped 3 bases and J dropped 6; count of bases not matched to a gene: 9. CDR1 and CDR2 from the germline V gene are MGHRA and YSYEKL. The CDR3 DNA sequence: TGCGCCAGCAGCCAGCTGGGACTACCCCCCGATACGCAGTATTTT. Translation: CASSQLGLPPDTQYF.

The chain is built from TRBV11-2 and TRBJ2-3; D is perhaps TRBD2 (5 bases). This CDR3 is 14 amino acids long. The germline V gene has CDR1 SGHAT and CDR2 FQNNGV. V was shortened by 4 bases and J by 5 bases, with 13 bases between the two germline ends. CDR3 nucleotide sequence: TGTGCCAGCAGCTCCGCTACTAGAAGAGATACGCAGTATTTT. This encodes CASSSATRRDTQYF. The full variable domain, its missing parts supplied by reference TRBV11-2 and TRBJ2-3, is EAGVAQSPRYKIIEKRQSVAFWCNPISGHATLYWYQQILGQGPKLLIQFQNNGVVDDSQLPKDRFSAERLKGVDSTLKIQPAKLEDSAVYLCASSSATRRDTQYFGPGTRLTVL.

V and J are TRBV18 and TRBJ1-1; tentative D call: TRBD1 (5 bases). CDR1 is KGHSH, CDR2 LQKENI, per germline. The CDR3 covers 13 residues. V shed 4 bases and J shed 5 bases, with 11 bases lying between them. The CDR3 sequence: CASSLGRATEAFF. The CDR3 nucleotides read TGTGCCAGCTCACTAGGCAGGGCTACTGAAGCTTTCTTT.

The V call is TRBV5-4, the J call TRBJ2-5, with a tentative D call TRBD1 (6 bases). The CDR3 consists of 13 residues. Germline loops: CDR1 SGHNT, CDR2 YYREEE (reference sequence). Deletions cut 2 bases from V and 4 bases from J, with 9 bases between. Here the CDR3 reads CASSLQGGETQYF. In DNA form, the CDR3 reads TGTGCCAGCAGCTTACAGGGCGGAGAGACCCAGTACTTC.

The chain couples TRBV5-1 to TRBJ2-1; 8 nucleotides agree with TRBD1. V was clipped by 4 bases and J by 4 bases; unmatched bases: 4. Germline assignment: CDR1 SGHRS and CDR2 YFSETQ. The CDR3 runs to 14 residues. CDR3 region: CASSETGVYNEQFF. In DNA, the CDR3 is TGCGCCAGCAGCGAGACAGGGGTTTACAATGAGCAGTTCTTC.

This clone has a single count. The chain combines TRBV7-2 with TRBJ1-5; a weak D match, TRBD1 (5 bases). The CDR3 consists of 14 residues. Germline V gene lookup returns CDR1 SGHTA and CDR2 FQGNSA. Trimming left V 1 base short and J 11 bases short, with 15 bases between. The CDR3 nucleotides are TGTGCCAGCAGCTTAGGCTTCGGGGGAGAGGCCCAGCATTTT. The encoded protein is CASSLGFGGEAQHF.

The chain carries TRBV19 and TRBJ1-2, with D unresolved. This CDR3 spans 13 amino acids. The germline V gene has CDR1 LNHDA and CDR2 SQIVND (reference sequence). V was cut by 2 bases and J by 4 bases, with 8 bases left in between. As DNA, the CDR3 is TGTGCCAGTAGTATACAGACAAGCTATGGCTACACCTTC. This translates into CASSIQTSYGYTF.

Here the CDR3 DNA reads TGCAGCGTTGAAAGAGGCCAGGGGGCAGGGGGCTACACCTTC. It specifies CSVERGQGAGGYTF. The chain uses TRBV29-1 and TRBJ1-2; TRBD1 aligns across 8 bases. The V and J ends lost 2 bases and 8 bases, in that order; junction bases with no gene match: 10. Germline V gene sequence: CDR1 SQVTM, CDR2 ANQGSEA. This CDR3 has 14 residues.

This chain connects TRBV28 to TRBJ2-1; 10 nucleotides match TRBD2. The V segment lost 3 bases and the J segment 12 bases; nucleotides outside the gene matches: 8. This CDR3 is built from 14 residues. The germline V gene has CDR1 MDHEN and CDR2 SYDVKM. CDR3 sequence: CASSLWVAGGWQFF. Here the CDR3 DNA reads TGTGCCAGCAGTTTGTGGGTAGCGGGAGGTTGGCAGTTCTTC.

In the case of this clone: Other DNA sequences in the same sample also yield this CDR3. The chain recombines TRBV12-3 or TRBV12-4 with TRBJ1-1; no reliable D call. Trimming shortened V by 3 bases and J by 4 bases, and 9 bases separated the two germline ends. The CDR3 spans 13 residues. This CDR3 reads CASSFEGGTEAFF. Written as DNA, the CDR3 is TGTGCCAGCAGTTTTGAGGGAGGCACTGAAGCTTTCTTT.

V is TRBV5-1 and J is TRBJ1-1, with D perhaps matching TRBD1 (6 bases). This CDR3 is built from 16 residues. Germline assignment: CDR1 SGHRS and CDR2 YFSETQ. The germline V and J ends were trimmed by 4 bases and 6 bases, with 22 bases remaining between them. The CDR3 nucleotides read TGCGCCAGCAGCCTATTAACAGGGAGGGGAAGTTCTGAAGCTTTCTTT. Translated: CASSLLTGRGSSEAFF.

J is TRBJ1-4 and V is TRBV5-4; D might be TRBD1 (6 bases). V was shortened by 3 bases and J by 6 bases, with 18 bases between the two germline ends. The CDR3 covers 16 residues. CDR1 SGHNT and CDR2 YYREEE come from the germline V gene (reference sequence). CDR3 loop: CASSSGEQGLDEKLFF. DNA for the CDR3: TGTGCCAGCAGCTCCGGGGAGCAGGGGCTGGATGAAAAACTGTTTTTT.

The V call is TRBV7-6, the J call TRBJ1-4, with 8 bases aligning to TRBD1. J gave up 0 bases and V 0 bases, and 6 bases lay outside the gene matches. This CDR3 is built from 18 residues. From germline, CDR1 is SGHVS and CDR2 FNYEAQ. Here the CDR3 DNA reads TGTGCCAGCAGCTTAGCGGTGGACAGGGCCCCAACTAATGAAAAACTGTTTTTT. Translation: CASSLAVDRAPTNEKLFF.

This clone was observed once. This chain links TRBV5-1 with TRBJ1-3; 7 bases fit TRBD1. Germline trimming cut 2 bases from V and 3 bases from J; bases unmatched to any gene: 2. CDR3 length equals 14 residues. In germline, CDR1 is SGHRS, CDR2 YFSETQ. CDR3 in DNA: TGCGCCAGCAGCTTAGGGACAGATGGAAACACCATATATTTT. It is translated as CASSLGTDGNTIYF.